This TCR beta chain emerged from a study of cytomegalovirus exposure and HLA in healthy donors (dated by TCRdb to 2016 to 2017). Looking at the study overall: In an earlier analysis of fewer than 750 of the donors, around 300 Gb of sequence data and some 120 million unique TCR beta sequences from 180 million or so T cells were reported. Every discovery cohort repertoire had been produced on one sequencing platform. Rather than drawing on any new phenotypic data, the later analysis identified candidate immune exposures from TCR beta sequences and the way those sequences occurred across donors. Along with the roughly 700-subject first cohort, a separate validation cohort of around 110 different subjects was used. Typing coverage differed by locus: A, B, C, DRB1 and DQB1 were typed in roughly 620-630 donors, DQA1 in about 500, DPA1 in 600 to 610, and DPB1 in roughly 450. A later analysis re-analyzed previously published TCR beta repertoires from about 600 donors and added high-resolution HLA genotyping to study TCR occurrence patterns. An early release covering roughly 600 HLA-typed donors comprised about 300 gigabases of sequencing data and approximately 80 million unique TCR sequences. Using immunosequencing, the study profiled T cell repertoires from about 620 subjects and related those repertoires to cytomegalovirus serostatus. The study aimed to test whether cataloging public T cell receptors could reveal signatures of past pathogen exposure. Several DR-DQ haplotypes were handled as single units for association and clustering because linkage in the cohort was strong. A later genetic analysis took genome-wide SNP genotypes for about three fifths of the 666 donors and used that subset as a discovery cohort. The genetic ancestry cluster associated with self-reported Caucasian donors included 81% of the approximately 400 genotyped donors. In an earlier analysis of a few hundred of the donors, high-throughput TCR beta sequencing was used to judge whether each TCR beta V gene segment behaved as functional or pseudogenic. Both class I and class II loci were covered by HLA typing, at four-digit resolution. Among some 410 genotyped donors of the cohort, an average of around 250,000 unique TCR beta nucleotide sequences was sequenced per donor, of which 15% to 20% were non-productive. Donor age, sex, ethnicity and CMV serostatus were collected together with the repertoire data. The study combined high-throughput TCR immunosequencing, statistical association of individual TCRs with disease status, and machine learning to predict cytomegalovirus infection status.

The cohort consisted of hundreds of healthy bone marrow donors. At the time of sampling, all cohort members were nominally healthy, though unrecorded immune exposures were likely present. The donor was CMV seronegative and was included in the group of over 300 seronegative cohort members. A peripheral blood sample was provided by each donor, and peripheral blood mononuclear cells were used for TCR beta sequencing. The Qiagen DNeasy Blood Extraction Kit was used to extract genomic DNA from the blood cell samples. Library creation used the immunoSEQ multiplex PCR assay. A mixture of 60 forward primers for TCR Vbeta segments and 13 reverse primers for TCR Jbeta segments was used in the multiplex PCR. The CDR3 region of rearranged TCR beta genes was amplified from genomic DNA with a multiplex PCR assay. The amplified TCR beta libraries were sequenced on the Illumina HiSeq System as 87-base-pair reads. Regarding the original processing steps: A later analysis tallied 70 million to 100 million unique TCR beta chains across the 550 to 850 repertoires, and some 12 million of those chains were shared by two or more donors. A nearest-neighbor algorithm error-corrected the raw reads and collapsed the reads into unique sequences, merging closely related sequences to remove PCR and sequencing errors. CDR3 sequences were aligned to IMGT reference sequences to assign V, D and J gene segments. Each retained sequence needed at least a six-nucleotide match to both a V gene segment and a J gene segment. Rearrangements were classified as productive when the CDR3 lacked stop codons and remained in frame with V and J, and all other rearrangements were classified as non-productive. Following IMGT convention, CDR3 was defined as the stretch from the second conserved V-encoded cysteine up to the conserved J-encoded phenylalanine. Sequences without an unambiguous match to a single V gene segment were excluded from the earlier analysis of 587 of the donors. An earlier analysis of almost 600 of the donors classified V segments as functional when productive rearrangements were above 56.7% and as segregating when the standard deviation between donors was above 5%. A statistical classification framework was developed to diagnose cytomegalovirus status using the catalog of TCR beta chain sequences. V and J gene assignment, in a later analysis, came from comparing TCR nucleotide sequences with IMGT/GENE-DB human TR gene sequences. Using the TCRdist pipeline, a later analysis assigned CDR3 sequences along with most-parsimonious VDJ recombination scenarios. A later analysis defined each TCR beta chain by its CDR3 amino acid sequence plus V-gene family, and excluded reads lacking a unique V-gene family. A later analysis removed several hundred highly shared, low-generation-probability nucleotide sequences to deal with suspected cross-contamination and a sequencing artifact. A later analysis calculated a clonal expansion index for each public chain from normalized within-repertoire ranks of inferred template counts. Generation probabilities in a later analysis came from a VDJ recombination model fitted to out-of-frame rearrangements, and those results were checked against IGoR. In a later analysis, hypergeometric tests were used to score TCR-TCR, TCR-HLA and TCR-CMV co-occurrence, with a repertoire-size bias correction applied to TCR pairs. A later analysis estimated false discovery rates by permuting HLA or CMV assignments 20 times. In a later analysis, co-occurring TCRs were grouped using DBSCAN, and TCRdist sequence similarity was added for clustering within HLA-allele-positive subsets. Repertoires with fewer than 30,000 or more than 120,000 public chains were left out of co-occurrence clustering, as were about five repertoires with anomalous nucleotide sharing. Not all clones reach the TCRdb copy of this immuneACCESS table, which keeps in-frame sequences only. Checked studies attribute under half of the gap to unresolved V genes and leave the rest unexplained. That table is the source of V, J and clone size, and D and trimming were worked out from the DNA. The sample table records around 130,000 clones; roughly 70% of these occur just once. 3.1% of the sample comes from the top ten.

Comment on this clone: Its antigen remains unidentified. No quality values exist for individual bases; no much larger clone is one base distant.

The germline V gene specifies MNHEY as CDR1 and SVGAGI as CDR2. The CDR3 numbers 14 residues from cysteine through phenylalanine. CDR3 DNA is the only sequence kept; it has 42 bases, read in frame from the first base. The junction shows trimming of 11 bases on V and 5 bases on J, and the gene matches do not reach 11 bases of it. Summary of the overall study and its limitations: The authors suggested that the approach could potentially be generalized to other disease states and immunological phenotypes. According to a later analysis, TCR association rates differed among HLA loci, with DRB1 alleles showing the most associated TCRs and HLA-C alleles showing the fewest. According to a later analysis, parvovirus B19, influenza, CMV and Epstein-Barr virus appeared linked to several top co-occurrence clusters. According to a later analysis, most CMV-associated TCR beta chains appeared to be HLA-restricted, and the HLA associations seemed to be driven largely by CMV exposure. About 17 rarely observed V segments, including chromosome 9 orphons, were excluded from the earlier analysis of several hundred of the donors because counts were too low. V-gene and J-gene trimming of TCR beta chains was associated with a missense DCLRE1C variant in a later genetic analysis, and the association was replicated in an independent cohort. A total of about 150 TCR beta chains were listed by the study as associated with cytomegalovirus. A later genetic analysis reported fewer N-insertions in productive TCRs among donors in an Asian-associated ancestry cluster than the approximately 670-donor mean. A further reported finding was that TCR beta sequences accurately predicted the HLA-A and HLA-B alleles for most subjects in the first cohort. Because HLA typing was unavailable for some donors at each locus, only the typed subset was used in association tests. Only TCR beta chains were sequenced in this cohort, and the absence of alpha or paired-chain data limited detectable features. Most TCR sequences were seen in very few donors, while some public TCRs were found in many individuals. Some IMGT-functional V segments, including TRBV6-2 and TRBV6-3, could not be told apart with the 87-base-pair reads, so those segments were excluded. In a later analysis, HLA-associated TCR beta chains were found to be more clonally expanded and to have lower generation probabilities than equally common non-associated chains. A cluster of highly shared sequence variants was judged likely to be a technical artifact of the sequencing pipeline. A few of the identified cytomegalovirus-associated TCR beta chains were confirmed in vitro to be specific for cytomegalovirus antigens. Assigning TCR associations to individual alleles was difficult when HLA alleles, especially DR and DQ, strongly co-occurred. Roughly uniform sequencing depth across donors was assumed in presence/absence analyses, although this assumption may not hold. In an earlier analysis of approximately 600 of the donors, most TCR beta V segments were observed in productive rearrangements about 87% or about 30% of the time, broadly matching IMGT annotations. A later analysis associated 16,951 TCR beta sequences with specific HLA alleles at a false discovery rate of 0.05. In both the original and validation cohorts, the classifier was reported to diagnose cytomegalovirus status with high specificity and sensitivity. Linkage disequilibrium might explain the correlated functional status among segregating V segments, but an unknown experimental factor could not be ruled out. For the cohort, immune exposure information was limited to CMV serostatus.

Specimen: PBMCs. The chain is encoded by TRBV6-5 joined to TRBJ2-5, and 10 bases in between align with TRBD1. This clonotype was obtained from a man aged 30 to 39 in good health and CMV-seronegative. The nucleotide sequence reads TGTGCCTGCCGTCCCGGGACAGGGGTTGAGACCCAGTACTTC. The resulting protein is CACRPGTGVETQYF.